The rows below give T cell receptor beta chains drawn from one sample of a study of T cell responses to AZD1222 COVID-19 vaccine. Here immunoSEQ multiplex PCR was the method, and the copy in TCRdb shows in-frame clones only, minus some. The table lists over 120,000 clones, roughly 92% of them singletons. The sample in question was peripheral blood, obtained on day 0 of AZD1222 vaccination. The receptors were sampled from an adult in good health. Each CDR3 is given with its conserved first and last residue. A D gene is named only where the DNA matches it firmly. Expanded clones are given a class, and other clones once, few, many or no size at all.

>TRBV19|TRBJ2-7|once|TRBD1
CASSPRWDSSTSYEQYF
TGTGCCAGTAGTCCCCGTTGGGACAGCTCTACATCCTACGAGCAGTACTTC
>TRBV2|TRBJ1-4|.|.
CASKKSYNEKLFF
TGTGCCAGCAAGAAGAGTTATAATGAAAAACTGTTTTTT
>TRBV5-1|TRBJ2-7|once|TRBD1
CASSFGTGSGEQYF
TGCGCCAGCAGCTTCGGGACAGGGAGCGGCGAGCAGTACTTC
>TRBV5-1|TRBJ2-3|.|TRBD2
CASSPGASGRGDTQYF
TGCGCCAGCAGCCCTGGGGCCAGCGGGAGAGGAGATACGCAGTATTTT
>TRBV6-4|TRBJ2-1|.|TRBD2
CASSDAGGSGSYNEQFF
TGTGCCAGCAGTGATGCCGGCGGGAGCGGGTCCTACAATGAGCAGTTCTTC
>TRBV28|TRBJ2-1|.|TRBD2
CASNPPGLGGWGNEQFF
TGTGCCAGCAATCCCCCGGGACTAGGGGGTTGGGGGAATGAGCAGTTCTTC
>TRBV11-2|TRBJ1-1|.|.
CASSLVKSDEAFF
TGTGCCAGCAGCTTAGTAAAATCCGATGAAGCTTTCTTT
>TRBV27|TRBJ1-5|.|.
CASSLDRNQPQHF
TGTGCCAGCAGCCTAGACAGGAATCAGCCCCAGCATTTT
>TRBV5-1|TRBJ2-1|.|.
CASSLEASSYNEQFF
TGCGCCAGCAGCTTGGAGGCTTCCTCCTACAATGAGCAGTTCTTC
>TRBV5-1|TRBJ2-4|.|.
CASSPLIMRGNIQYF
TGCGCCAGCAGCCCCCTGATCATGAGGGGAAACATTCAGTACTTC
>TRBV3-1/TRBV3-2|TRBJ2-5|.|.
CASAARVAVRTQYF
TGTGCCAGCGCAGCTCGGGTAGCGGTAAGGACCCAGTACTTC
>TRBV27|TRBJ1-1|.|.
CASSLDGIGGMAEAFF
TGTGCCAGCAGTTTGGACGGCATCGGGGGGATGGCTGAAGCTTTCTTT
>TRBV12-5|TRBJ1-1|.|.
CASGRPTGTLRWGTEAFF
TGTGCTAGTGGTAGGCCAACCGGGACACTTCGATGGGGCACTGAAGCTTTCTTT
>TRBV6-5|TRBJ2-6|.|.
CASKEPGYVVLTF
TGTGCCAGCAAGGAGCCAGGGTACGTAGTCCTGACTTTC
>TRBV5-1|TRBJ2-6|.|.
CASSPAGPSGANVLTF
TGCGCCAGCAGCCCAGCGGGCCCCTCTGGGGCCAACGTCCTGACTTTC
>TRBV5-6|TRBJ1-2|.|TRBD1
CASSLRQGHGYTF
TGTGCCAGCAGCCTGAGACAGGGTCATGGCTACACCTTC
>TRBV9|TRBJ2-3|once|.
CASSVLGMPSTDTQYF
TGTGCCAGCAGCGTTCTCGGAATGCCTAGCACAGATACGCAGTATTTT